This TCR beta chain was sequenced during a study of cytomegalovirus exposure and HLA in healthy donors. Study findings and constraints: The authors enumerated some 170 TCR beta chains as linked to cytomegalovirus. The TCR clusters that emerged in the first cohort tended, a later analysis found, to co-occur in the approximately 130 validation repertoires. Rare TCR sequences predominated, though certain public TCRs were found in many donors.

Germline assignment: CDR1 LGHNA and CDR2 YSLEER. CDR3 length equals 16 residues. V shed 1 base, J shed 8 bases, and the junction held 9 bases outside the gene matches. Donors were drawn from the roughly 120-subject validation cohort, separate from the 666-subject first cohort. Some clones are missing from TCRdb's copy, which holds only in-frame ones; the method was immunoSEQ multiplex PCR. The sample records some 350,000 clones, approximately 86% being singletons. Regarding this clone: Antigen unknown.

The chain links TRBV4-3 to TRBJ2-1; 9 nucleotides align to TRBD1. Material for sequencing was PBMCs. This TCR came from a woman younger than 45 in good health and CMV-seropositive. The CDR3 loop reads CASSQGGTGRLYEQFF. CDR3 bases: TGCGCCAGCAGCCAAGGGGGGACAGGGCGGTTGTATGAGCAGTTCTTC.